One and the same sample provided the 5 T cell receptor beta chains below, sequenced in a study of CD8+CD57+ T cells in acquired aplastic anemia. Genomic DNA constituted the template upon which TCR beta VDJ and CDR3 profiling was performed. TCRdb reanalysed the reads using MiXCR and keeps one entry per CDR3 protein. The sample yields roughly 160,000 distinct CDR3 sequences, 47% seen once. Flow cytometry had shown expanded CD8+CD57+ cells in the patients chosen for sequencing. Sample: sorted CD4+, CD8+, or CD8+CD57+ T cells (not recorded which) from PBMCs. The receptors originated from a human donor with aplastic anemia.

This clonotype was observed at least ten times. The chain couples TRBV11-3 to TRBJ2-3, with D unresolved. V was shortened by 5 bases and J by 2 bases, with 5 bases between the two germline ends. Germline CDR1 SGHNT, CDR2 YENEEA. The CDR3 consists of 12 residues. The CDR3 spells CASSASTDTQYF. The CDR3 DNA reads as TGTGCCAGCAGCGCCTCCACAGATACGCAGTATTTT.

Concerning this clonotype itself: The final CDR3 position lacks the conserved phenylalanine or tryptophan, pointing to a likely read error. The chain is built from TRBV12-3 or TRBV12-4 and TRBJ2-3; 8 bases are shared with TRBD1. This CDR3 is 13 amino acids long. V dropped 6 bases and J dropped 9; count of bases not matched to a gene: 8. The CDR3 sequence: CASSKGTGRTQYL. The CDR3 DNA follows: TGTGCCAGCAGCAAGGGGACAGGACGAACGCAGTATCTT.

This clonotype was seen repeatedly, ten times or more. The chain uses TRBV25-1 and TRBJ1-6; no clear D. The V gene's germline CDR1 is MGHDK and CDR2 SYGVNS. This CDR3 region has 17 residues. Trimming cost V 1 base and J 5 bases, with 15 bases left between them. The CDR3 bases are TGTGCCAGCAGTGAATCCCGGCAGCTTCAAGATAATTCACCCCTCCACTTT. Amino acid sequence: CASSESRQLQDNSPLHF.

In this sample, this clonotype turned up many times. V and J are TRBV3-1 and TRBJ1-1, with 10 nucleotides matching TRBD1. Trimming cost V 5 bases and J 4 bases; bases outside gene matches: 4. This CDR3 contains 14 residues. Germline-derived CDR1 and CDR2 are LGHDT and YNNKEL (reference sequence). CDR3 nucleotides: TGTGCCAGCAGCGGCCGGGACAGGGGCACTGAAGCTTTCTTT. Translating gives CASSGRDRGTEAFF.

V and J are TRBV25-1 and TRBJ2-7, with D tentatively TRBD1 (6 bases). The CDR3 is made up of 15 amino acids. The germline V gene has CDR1 MGHDK and CDR2 SYGVNS. V was clipped by 4 bases and J by 1 base, with 14 bases between them. DNA of the CDR3: TGTGCCAGCAGTGCTTCCCAAGGGGGATCCTACGAGCAGTACTTC. Its protein product is CASSASQGGSYEQYF.